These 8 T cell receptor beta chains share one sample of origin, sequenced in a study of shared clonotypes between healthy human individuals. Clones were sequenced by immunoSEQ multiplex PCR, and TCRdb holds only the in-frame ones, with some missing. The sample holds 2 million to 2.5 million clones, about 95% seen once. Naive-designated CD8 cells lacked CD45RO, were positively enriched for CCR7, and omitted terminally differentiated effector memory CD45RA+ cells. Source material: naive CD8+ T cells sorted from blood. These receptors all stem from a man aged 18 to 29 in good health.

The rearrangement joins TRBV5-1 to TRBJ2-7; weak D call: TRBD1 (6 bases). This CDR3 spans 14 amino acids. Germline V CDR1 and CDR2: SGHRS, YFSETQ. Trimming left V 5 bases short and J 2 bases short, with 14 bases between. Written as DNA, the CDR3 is TGCGCCAGCAGTGAAGTGACAGGAGCCTACGAGCAGTACTTC. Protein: CASSEVTGAYEQYF.

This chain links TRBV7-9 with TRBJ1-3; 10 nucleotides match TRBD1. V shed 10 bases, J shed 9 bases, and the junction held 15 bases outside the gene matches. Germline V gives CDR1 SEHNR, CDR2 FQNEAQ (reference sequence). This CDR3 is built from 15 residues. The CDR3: CATRPSGQGKGTIYF. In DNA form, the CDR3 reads TGTGCCACCCGACCGTCGGGACAGGGGAAGGGCACCATATATTTT. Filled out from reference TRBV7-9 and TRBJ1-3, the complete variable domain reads DTGVSQNPRHKITKRGQNVTFRCDPISEHNRLYWYRQTLGQGPEFLTYFQNEAQLEKSRLLSDRFSAERPKGSFSTLEIQRTEQGDSAMYLCATRPSGQGKGTIYFGEGSWLTVV.

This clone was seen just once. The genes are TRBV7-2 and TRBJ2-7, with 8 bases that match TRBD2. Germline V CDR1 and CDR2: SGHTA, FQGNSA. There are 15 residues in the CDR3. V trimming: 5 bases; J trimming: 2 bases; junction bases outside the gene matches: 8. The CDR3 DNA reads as TGTGCCAGCAGCCCACTAGCGGTTAGCCCCTACGAGCAGTACTTC. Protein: CASSPLAVSPYEQYF. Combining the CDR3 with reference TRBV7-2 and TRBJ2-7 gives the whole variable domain GAGVSQSPSNKVTEKGKDVELRCDPISGHTALYWYRQSLGQGLEFLIYFQGNSAPDKSGLPSDRFSAERTGGSVSTLTIQRTQQEDSAVYLCASSPLAVSPYEQYFGPGTRLTVT.

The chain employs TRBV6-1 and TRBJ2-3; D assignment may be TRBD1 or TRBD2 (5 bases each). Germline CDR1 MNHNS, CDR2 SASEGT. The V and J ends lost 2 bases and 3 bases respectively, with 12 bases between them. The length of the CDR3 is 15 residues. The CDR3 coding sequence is TGTGCCAGCAGTGAATTGGCAGGGAGTACAGATACGCAGTATTTT. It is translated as CASSELAGSTDTQYF.

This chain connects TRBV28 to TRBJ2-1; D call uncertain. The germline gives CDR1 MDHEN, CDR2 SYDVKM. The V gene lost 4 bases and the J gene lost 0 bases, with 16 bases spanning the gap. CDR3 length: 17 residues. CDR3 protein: CASSSPRLLSSYNEQFF. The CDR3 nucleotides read TGTGCCAGCAGTTCCCCCCGGCTTTTGAGCTCCTACAATGAGCAGTTCTTC.

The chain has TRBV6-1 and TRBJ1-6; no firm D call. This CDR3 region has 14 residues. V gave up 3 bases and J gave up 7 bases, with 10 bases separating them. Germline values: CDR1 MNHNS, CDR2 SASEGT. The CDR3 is CASSDPGFNSPLHF. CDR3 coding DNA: TGTGCCAGCAGTGACCCGGGGTTCAATTCACCCCTCCACTTT.

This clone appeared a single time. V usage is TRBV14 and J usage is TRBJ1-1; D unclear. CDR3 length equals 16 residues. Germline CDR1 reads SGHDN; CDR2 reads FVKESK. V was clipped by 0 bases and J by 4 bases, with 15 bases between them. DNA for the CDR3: TGTGCCAGCAGCCAAGATGGGGAGGCCCTGAGCACTGAAGCTTTCTTT. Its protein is CASSQDGEALSTEAFF.

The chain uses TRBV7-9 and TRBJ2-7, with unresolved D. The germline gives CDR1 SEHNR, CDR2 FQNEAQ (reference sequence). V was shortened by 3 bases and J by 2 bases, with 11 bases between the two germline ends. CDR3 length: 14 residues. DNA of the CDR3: TGTGCCAGCAGCTTGAGGAGTAATCCCTACGAGCAGTACTTC. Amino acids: CASSLRSNPYEQYF. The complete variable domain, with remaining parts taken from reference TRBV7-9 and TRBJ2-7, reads DTGVSQNPRHKITKRGQNVTFRCDPISEHNRLYWYRQTLGQGPEFLTYFQNEAQLEKSRLLSDRFSAERPKGSFSTLEIQRTEQGDSAMYLCASSLRSNPYEQYFGPGTRLTVT.